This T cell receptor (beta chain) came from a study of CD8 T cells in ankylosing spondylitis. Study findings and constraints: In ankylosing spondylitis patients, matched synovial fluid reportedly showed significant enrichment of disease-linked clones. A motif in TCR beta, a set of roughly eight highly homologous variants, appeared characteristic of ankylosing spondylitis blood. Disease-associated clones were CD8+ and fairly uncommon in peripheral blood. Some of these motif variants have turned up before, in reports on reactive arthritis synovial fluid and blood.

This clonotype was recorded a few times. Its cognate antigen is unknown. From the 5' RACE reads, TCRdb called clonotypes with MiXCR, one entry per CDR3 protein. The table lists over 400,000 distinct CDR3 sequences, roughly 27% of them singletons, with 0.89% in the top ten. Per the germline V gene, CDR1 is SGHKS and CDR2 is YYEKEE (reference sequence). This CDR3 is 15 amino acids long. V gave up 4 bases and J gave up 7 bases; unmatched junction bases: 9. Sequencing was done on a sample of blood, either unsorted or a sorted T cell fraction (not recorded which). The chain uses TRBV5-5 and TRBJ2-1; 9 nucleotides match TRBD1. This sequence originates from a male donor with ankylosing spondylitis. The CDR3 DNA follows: TGTGCCAGCAGCCGAGCCGGGACAGGGCTAAATGAGCAGTTCTTC. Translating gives CASSRAGTGLNEQFF.